This entry is about one T cell receptor (beta chain). What it recognizes is unknown. Germline CDR1 and CDR2: SGHRS and YFSETQ. The CDR3 covers 15 residues. This sample is drawn from a study of monozygotic twins with inflammatory bowel disease. Whole-study findings and limits: A reduction in TCRbeta diversity (inverse Simpson) was seen in IBD patients relative to healthy co-twins.

Every TCR library consumed roughly 3,500 ng of total RNA. TCRdb re-called the 5' RACE reads and gives one entry per CDR3 protein, without DNA. In all, the sample yields 420,000 or so distinct CDR3 sequences. Sequenced material: blood. The genes are TRBV5-1 and TRBJ2-3; TCRdb returns TRBD1, unconfirmable since there is no DNA. This TCR was sampled from a human donor with ulcerative colitis or Crohn's disease, or a healthy co-twin of an affected twin (not recorded which). Here the CDR3 reads CASSLEGRLLDTQYF.